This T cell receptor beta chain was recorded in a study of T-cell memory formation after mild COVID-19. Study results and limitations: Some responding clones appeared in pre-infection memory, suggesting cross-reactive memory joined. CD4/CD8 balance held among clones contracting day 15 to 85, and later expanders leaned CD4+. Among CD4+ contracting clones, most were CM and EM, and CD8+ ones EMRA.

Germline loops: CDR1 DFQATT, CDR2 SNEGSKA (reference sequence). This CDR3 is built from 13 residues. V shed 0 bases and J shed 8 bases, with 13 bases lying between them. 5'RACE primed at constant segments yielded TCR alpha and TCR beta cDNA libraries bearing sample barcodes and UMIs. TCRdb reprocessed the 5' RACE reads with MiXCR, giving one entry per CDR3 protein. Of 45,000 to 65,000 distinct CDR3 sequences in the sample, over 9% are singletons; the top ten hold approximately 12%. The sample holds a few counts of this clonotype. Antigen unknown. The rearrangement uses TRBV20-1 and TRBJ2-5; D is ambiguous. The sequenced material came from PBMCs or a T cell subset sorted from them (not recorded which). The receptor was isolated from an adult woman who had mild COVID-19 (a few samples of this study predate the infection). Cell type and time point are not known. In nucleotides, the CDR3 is TGCAGTGCTAGAGATCCATCTACAAAAACCCAGTACTTC. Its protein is CSARDPSTKTQYF.